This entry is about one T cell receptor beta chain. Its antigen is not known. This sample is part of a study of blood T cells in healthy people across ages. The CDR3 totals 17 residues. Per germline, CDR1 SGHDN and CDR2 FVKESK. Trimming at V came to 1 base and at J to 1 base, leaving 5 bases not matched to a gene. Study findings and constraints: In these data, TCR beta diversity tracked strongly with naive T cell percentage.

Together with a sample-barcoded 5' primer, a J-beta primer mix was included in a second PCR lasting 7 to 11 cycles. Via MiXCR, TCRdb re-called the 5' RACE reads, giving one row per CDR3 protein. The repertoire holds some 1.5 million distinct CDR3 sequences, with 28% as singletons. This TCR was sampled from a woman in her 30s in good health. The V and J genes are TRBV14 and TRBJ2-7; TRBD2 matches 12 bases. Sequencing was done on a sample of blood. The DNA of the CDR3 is TGTGCCAGCAGCCAAGCTTCTAGCGGGAGGGCATCCTACGAGCAGTACTTC. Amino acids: CASSQASSGRASYEQYF.